This TCR beta chain was documented in a study of tumor-infiltrating lymphocytes in primary liver carcinoma. Overall study context: The study reported T1-T3 N0M0 tumors spanning 4.2 to 10 cm.

Comments on this clonotype: Its antigen is unidentified. The junction does not match germline at one end; this may be a read error.

TCR beta cDNA was prepared out of around 460 ng total RNA by means of a constant-region primer. Modified slightly, ARM-PCR produced TCR beta libraries over three nested multiplex PCR rounds. The study ran its first two PCR rounds for around 10 cycles each, using TRBV1-TRBV30 forward primers and a C-beta reverse primer. One entry per CDR3 protein results from TCRdb running MiXCR on the multiplex PCR reads. The repertoire has about 74,000 distinct CDR3 sequences, 60% to 80% of them found once; the top ten carry roughly a quarter. Co-extraction of RNA and DNA was performed on roughly 17-32 mg of unsorted bulk tissue. Surgical resection was used to treat these primary liver carcinoma patients. There were only treatment-naive patients, all with chronic HBV infection. The CDR3 covers 15 residues. The germline V gene encodes CDR1 SQVTM and CDR2 ANQGSEA. Study outcomes and limitations: Pairs of tumor regions overlapped more than tumor-adjacent and tumor-blood pairs did.

The genes are TRBV29-1 and TRBJ2-2; the D is unclear. The sample consisted of liver tumor tissue from sampling region 4. Subset noted: tumor region T4, right-lateral pole. The source is a man between 35 and 55 years old with primary liver carcinoma and hepatitis B virus infection. The chain's CDR3 is CSVEKDSSNTRELFF. The CDR3 nucleotides read TGCAGCGTAGAGAAGGATAGTTCGAACACCAGGGAGCTGTTTTTT.